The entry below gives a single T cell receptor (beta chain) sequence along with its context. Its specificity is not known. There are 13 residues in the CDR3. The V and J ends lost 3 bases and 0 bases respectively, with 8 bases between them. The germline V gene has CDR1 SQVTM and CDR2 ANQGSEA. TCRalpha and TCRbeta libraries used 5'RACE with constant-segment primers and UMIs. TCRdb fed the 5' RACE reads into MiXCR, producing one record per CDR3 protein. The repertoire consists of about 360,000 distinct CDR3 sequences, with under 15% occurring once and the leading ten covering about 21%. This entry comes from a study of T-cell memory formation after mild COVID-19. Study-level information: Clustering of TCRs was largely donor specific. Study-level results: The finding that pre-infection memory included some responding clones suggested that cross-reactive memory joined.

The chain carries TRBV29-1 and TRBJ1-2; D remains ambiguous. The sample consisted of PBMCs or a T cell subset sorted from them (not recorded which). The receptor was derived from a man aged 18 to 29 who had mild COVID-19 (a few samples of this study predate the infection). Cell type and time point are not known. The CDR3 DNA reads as TGCAGCGTTGAGTCGCTCCCTAACTATGGCTACACCTTC. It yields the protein CSVESLPNYGYTF.